The present entry profiles one T cell receptor (beta chain) with its context. The clone's antigen remains unknown. Base quality data are lacking; no much larger clone is found one base away. The data were taken from a study of CD8+CD57+ T cells in acquired aplastic anemia listed by TCRdb under 2018. Context from the whole study: Extracted DNA from sorted CD4+ and CD8+ cells averaged 3.2 ug, ranging from roughly 0.2 to 30 ug. A CD8+CD57+ expansion meant a frequency higher than the mean frequency seen in healthy subjects. Study-wide conclusions, independent of this receptor: CD8+ Simpson's diversity did not differ significantly between patients and healthy controls (P=0.060). Roughly 31 CD8+ CDR3 sequences were shared between patients and controls but appeared highly expressed in patients and within their immunodominant clones.

Flow cytometry had shown CD8+CD57+ cell expansion in the patients selected for sequencing. Every patient had severe acquired aplastic anemia, diagnosed using the International Study of Aplastic Anemia and Agranulocytosis and Camitta criteria. No therapy had been received by the patients at the time of blood sampling. In this study, sorted CD4+ and CD8+ T cells from the blood of healthy subjects and of severe aplastic anemia patients had their TCR repertoires deep-sequenced. Patients were enrolled in the USA under clinicaltrials.gov protocols 00001620, 01623167, 00001397, 00071045, 00081523 and 00961064. Ficoll-Paque density gradient centrifugation was used to isolate peripheral blood mononuclear cells. Before DNA extraction, CD4+ and CD8+ T cells were sorted by FACS or by magnetic beads. The cysteine opens and the phenylalanine closes a CDR3 of 14 amino acids. The DNA shown is the 42-base CDR3, in frame from base 1. Between the V and J ends, shortened by 5 bases and 5 bases respectively, the junction contains 16 bases. The germline V gene (reference sequence) sets CDR1 to SGHNT and CDR2 to YYREEE.

TCR beta VDJ combination and CDR3 sequence profiling used genomic DNA as the template. An Illumina HiSeq 2000 was used for TCR repertoire sequencing. Per the source publication's procedure: Repertoires were assessed using TRBV/TRBJ rearrangement plots, CDR3 size and DJ length profiles, and Simpson's diversity index. Whichever DNA sequence was most abundant in the deep sequencing data was defined as the immunodominant clone. CDR3 amino acid sequences were screened for sharing across subjects and were compared with published repertoires and the VDJdb database. TCRdb reprocessed the public reads (quality trimming at Q25 with fastp, clone calling with MiXCR) and kept in-frame beta chains. Records with the same CDR3 protein are collapsed into one entry carrying the most frequent genes and DNA. TCRdb's processing, not the authors', yielded these V and J calls. The sample has fewer than 85,000 distinct CDR3 sequences on record, under 80% of them singletons. Clones ranked in the top ten supply 70% to 90% of the sample.

This receptor was obtained from a human donor with aplastic anemia. This receptor chain uses TRBV5-4 and TRBJ2-5, with TRBD1 as a weak D call on 5 bases. The sample comprised sorted CD4+, CD8+, or CD8+CD57+ T cells (not recorded which) from PBMCs. CDR3 loop: CASSNEAGQETQYF. DNA sequence: TGTGCCAGCAGTAATGAGGCAGGGCAGGAGACCCAGTACTTC.